Listed here are 18 T cell receptor beta chains from one sample, sequenced in a study of shared clonotypes between healthy human individuals. Data came from immunoSEQ multiplex PCR; TCRdb stores just in-frame clones and leaves some out. Seen here are more than 2 million clones, approximately 94% observed once, and the top ten hold approximately 1.2%. Naive CD8 cells were CD45RO-negative, positively selected for CCR7, excluding terminally differentiated effector memory CD45RA+ cells. Sequenced input: naive CD8+ T cells sorted from blood. The receptors stem from a man between 18 and 35 years old in good health.

The chain is built from TRBV6-5 and TRBJ2-2, with a possible D match to TRBD2 (5 bases). V was pared by 0 bases and J by 4 bases, with 12 bases between. The CDR3 totals 16 residues. Germline CDR1 and CDR2: MNHEY and SVGAGI. The CDR3 bases are TGTGCCAGCAGTTACTCGAGCGGTCCATTCACCGGGGAGCTGTTTTTT. Residues: CASSYSSGPFTGELFF.

This clone showed up just once. Other DNA sequences of this sample code for an identical CDR3. The chain recombines TRBV7-8 with TRBJ2-1; TRBD2 aligns across 12 bases. The CDR3 length is 17 residues. Per germline, CDR1 SGHVS and CDR2 FQNEAQ. Losses at the gene ends were 5 bases for V and 0 bases for J; bases not matched to a gene: 5. CDR3 sequence: CASSLGLAGSSYNEQFF. The CDR3 region has the DNA TGTGCCAGCAGCCTTGGACTAGCGGGAAGCTCCTACAATGAGCAGTTCTTC.

V gene TRBV10-3 combines with J gene TRBJ2-5; no clear D gene. The CDR3 runs 14 residues. From germline, CDR1 is ENHRY and CDR2 SYGVKD. V was clipped by 2 bases and J by 5 bases, with 12 bases between them. CDR3: CAISEPDIGETQYF. CDR3 bases: TGTGCCATCAGTGAGCCAGATATCGGGGAGACCCAGTACTTC.

The chain recombines TRBV12-5 with TRBJ1-2, with 7 bases identical to TRBD1. CDR1 is LGHNT and CDR2 is FRNRAP in the germline V gene. The CDR3 spans 12 residues. V gave up 5 bases and J gave up 6 bases; unmatched junction bases: 3. The CDR3 reads CASGTDRDGYTF. CDR3 bases: TGTGCTAGTGGTACCGACAGGGATGGCTACACCTTC. The whole variable domain, remainder taken from reference TRBV12-5 and TRBJ1-2, is DARVTQTPRHKVTEMGQEVTMRCQPILGHNTVFWYRQTMMQGLELLAYFRNRAPLDDSGMPKDRFSAEMPDATLATLKIQPSEPRDSAVYFCASGTDRDGYTFGSGTRLTVV.

This chain's CDR3 is CASSLWASAGETQYF. In DNA form, the CDR3 reads TGTGCCAGCAGTTTATGGGCTAGCGCAGGGGAGACCCAGTACTTC. This chain connects TRBV27 to TRBJ2-5; D possibly corresponds to TRBD2 (6 bases). Germline CDR1 and CDR2: MNHEY and SMNVEV (reference sequence). The ends were cut back, 1 base at V and 5 bases at J, with 14 bases in the middle. This CDR3 contains 15 residues.

Note on this clone: Other DNA variants within this sample encode the same CDR3. The chain carries TRBV27 and TRBJ2-1; no clear D gene. CDR1 is MNHEY, CDR2 SMNVEV, per germline (reference sequence). The length of the CDR3 is 13 residues. The V gene lost 5 bases and the J gene lost 1 base, with 6 bases spanning the gap. The CDR3 nucleotides are TGTGCCAGCAGTACTGGGTCCTACAATGAGCAGTTCTTC. Its translation: CASSTGSYNEQFF.

This chain uses TRBV4-1 with TRBJ2-3, with TRBD2 matching 7 bases. This CDR3 is 15 amino acids long. The J segment lost 6 bases and the V segment lost 2 bases, leaving 8 bases of the junction unmatched. Germline V lookup: CDR1 MGHRA, CDR2 YSYEKL. The chain's CDR3 is CASSQPPGAGDTQYF. CDR3 DNA sequence: TGCGCCAGCAGCCAACCCCCGGGAGCGGGGGATACGCAGTATTTT.

J is TRBJ2-1 and V is TRBV4-3, with D perhaps matching TRBD2 (5 bases). CDR1 is LGHNA, CDR2 YSLEER, per germline. The length of the CDR3 is 15 residues. The V end lost 5 bases, the J end lost 0 bases, and 11 bases lay between the germline ends. The CDR3 here is CASSEGPISYNEQFF. The CDR3 DNA sequence: TGCGCCAGCAGCGAGGGCCCGATCTCCTACAATGAGCAGTTCTTC.

This chain links TRBV5-4 with TRBJ1-1; D remains ambiguous. Trimming took off 2 bases at V and 2 bases at J, with 7 bases between the two ends. CDR3 length: 13 amino acids. Germline CDR1 is SGHNT and CDR2 is YYREEE (reference sequence). Here the CDR3 reads CASSFPSNTEAFF. For the CDR3, the DNA is TGTGCCAGCAGCTTTCCGAGTAACACTGAAGCTTTCTTT.

The chain joins TRBV27 to TRBJ1-4, with 9 bases matching TRBD1. Germline V gene sequence: CDR1 MNHEY, CDR2 SMNVEV (reference sequence). CDR3 length: 14 residues. Trimming cost V 6 bases and J 6 bases; bases outside gene matches: 5. Here the CDR3 reads CASRQGATDEKLFF. The CDR3 DNA is TGTGCCAGCAGACAGGGGGCAACCGATGAAAAACTGTTTTTT.

The table lists this clone with a count of one. The V gene is TRBV5-1, the J gene TRBJ2-4; 7 nucleotides align to TRBD1. This CDR3 region has 14 residues. V was pared by 3 bases and J by 5 bases, with 5 bases of the junction left unmatched. CDR1 and CDR2 (germline): SGHRS, YFSETQ. The CDR3 nucleotides read TGCGCCAGCAGCTCCGACAGGGTGGAAAACATTCAGTACTTC. This sequence encodes CASSSDRVENIQYF.

This clone has only one observation. The rearrangement links TRBV4-1 to TRBJ1-2; 7 bases map to TRBD1. This CDR3 contains 14 residues. Germline V lookup: CDR1 MGHRA, CDR2 YSYEKL. After removal of 7 bases from V and 8 bases from J, the junction contained 13 bases not matched to a gene. In nucleotides, the CDR3 is TGCGCCAGCACCTTAGGACAGGCCGCTCAAGGCTACACCTTC. This encodes CASTLGQAAQGYTF.

CDR3 protein: CASSSGGSTDTQYF. In DNA form, the CDR3 reads TGTGCCAGCAGCTCCGGGGGAAGCACAGATACGCAGTATTTT. V usage is TRBV11-3 and J usage is TRBJ2-3; a weak D match, TRBD2 (6 bases). CDR1 and CDR2 from the germline V gene are SGHNT and YENEEA. V lost 4 bases to trimming and J lost 0 bases, with 8 bases between them. This CDR3 is built from 14 residues.

This clone was detected only once. The chain links TRBV7-2 to TRBJ2-7; D gene uncertain. This CDR3 region has 14 residues. The germline gives CDR1 SGHTA, CDR2 FQGNSA. V was pared by 1 base and J by 2 bases, with 9 bases between. The CDR3 sequence is CASSLGVQTYEQYF. CDR3 nucleotide sequence: TGTGCCAGCAGCTTAGGGGTACAGACCTACGAGCAGTACTTC.

A word on this clone: Other DNA sequences in the sample encode the same CDR3. The chain has TRBV19 and TRBJ2-7, with D possibly being TRBD1 or TRBD2 (6 bases each). The CDR3 consists of 14 residues. Germline-derived CDR1 and CDR2 are LNHDA and SQIVND (reference sequence). V was cut by 1 base and J by 2 bases, with 9 bases left in between. In DNA form, the CDR3 reads TGTGCCAGTAGTATAGTGGGGGGCACCTACGAGCAGTACTTC. It translates to CASSIVGGTYEQYF.

The rearrangement links TRBV7-9 to TRBJ2-7, with D possibly being TRBD1 or TRBD2 (5 bases each). The CDR3 spans 13 residues. Germline V CDR1 and CDR2: SEHNR, FQNEAQ (reference sequence). The V and J ends lost 5 bases and 7 bases respectively, with 15 bases between them. CDR3: CASSQDTTGEQYF. In DNA form, the CDR3 reads TGTGCCAGCAGCCAGGACACGACGGGGGAGCAGTACTTC.

Worth noting for this clone: Other DNA sequences in this sample translate to the same CDR3. V gene TRBV4-3 combines with J gene TRBJ2-5; TRBD1 is a possible D gene (7 bases). This CDR3 region has 14 residues. The ends were cut back, 0 bases at V and 4 bases at J, with 9 bases in the middle. Per the germline V gene, CDR1 is LGHNA and CDR2 is YSLEER. The CDR3 region has the DNA TGCGCCAGCAGCCAAGATCAGGGGGGAGAGACCCAGTACTTC. It yields the protein CASSQDQGGETQYF.

This clone was counted between two and nine times. As DNA, the CDR3 is TGTGCCAGCAGCGTTGGGACAGGGAAGGCAGATACGCAGTATTTT. It codes for CASSVGTGKADTQYF. V and J are TRBV9 and TRBJ2-3; 9 nucleotides agree with TRBD1. This CDR3 comprises 15 residues. Germline CDR1 reads SGDLS; CDR2 reads YYNGEE. The trim removed 2 bases at V and 4 bases at J, leaving 5 bases unmatched.